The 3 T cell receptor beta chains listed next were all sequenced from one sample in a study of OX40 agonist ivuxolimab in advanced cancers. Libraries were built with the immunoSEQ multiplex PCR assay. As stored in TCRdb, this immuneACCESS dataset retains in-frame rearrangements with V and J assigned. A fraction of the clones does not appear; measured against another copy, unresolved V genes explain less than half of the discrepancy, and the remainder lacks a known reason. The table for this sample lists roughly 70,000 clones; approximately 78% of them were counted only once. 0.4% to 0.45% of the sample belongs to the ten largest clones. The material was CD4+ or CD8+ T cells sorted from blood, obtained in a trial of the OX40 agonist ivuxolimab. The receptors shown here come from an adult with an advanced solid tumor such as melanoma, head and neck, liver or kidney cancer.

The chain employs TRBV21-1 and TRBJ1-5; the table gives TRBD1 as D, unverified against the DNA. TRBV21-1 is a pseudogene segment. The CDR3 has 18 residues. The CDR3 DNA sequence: TGTGCCAGCAGCAAAGTCGGGAGGGACAGGGCCCCAAATCAGCCCCAGCATTTT. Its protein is CASSKVGRDRAPNQPQHF.

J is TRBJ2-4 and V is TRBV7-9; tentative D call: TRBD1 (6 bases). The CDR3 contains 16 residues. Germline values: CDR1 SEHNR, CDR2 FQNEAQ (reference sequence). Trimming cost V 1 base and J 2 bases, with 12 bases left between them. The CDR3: CASSLGGGKTKNIQYF. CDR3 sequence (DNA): TGTGCCAGCAGCTTAGGAGGGGGTAAAACCAAAAACATTCAGTACTTC.

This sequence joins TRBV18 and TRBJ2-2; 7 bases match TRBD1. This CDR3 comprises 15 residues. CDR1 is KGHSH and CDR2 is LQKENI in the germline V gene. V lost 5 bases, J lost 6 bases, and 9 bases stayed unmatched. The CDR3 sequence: CASSLNRGASGELFF. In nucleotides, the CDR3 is TGTGCCAGCTCATTAAACAGGGGCGCGTCCGGGGAGCTGTTTTTT.